The sequence of this T cell receptor (beta chain) was determined in a study of T cell repertoires in cytomegalovirus infection. Study summary: Matching HLA type and CMV infection were both indicated by public TCR beta signatures. Findings and caveats of the study: It was HLA-C-restricted CMV-specific TCR beta clonotypes that dominated the response ex vivo. The cumulative frequency of public TCR beta families identified carriers of CMV plus the relevant HLA.

TCRdb used MiXCR to reprocess the reads, holding one entry per CDR3 protein. The data contain 160,000 or so distinct CDR3 sequences, 15% to 20% of them singletons. This clonotype was counted only a few times. As yet, its antigen is unknown. Germline V gene lookup returns CDR1 LNHNV and CDR2 YYDKDF (reference sequence). CDR3 length equals 15 residues. V dropped 3 bases and J dropped 3 bases, with 15 bases sitting between them. The V call is TRBV15, the J call TRBJ2-7; D may be TRBD2 (6 bases). Sequences were obtained from CD8+ T cells from PBMCs. This receptor was identified in a human donor in good health (CMV status not recorded). Some clones in this sample may be carry-over from other donors' samples. As DNA, the CDR3 is TGTGCCACCAGCAGTGGACGCGGGGCTTTCTACGAGCAGTACTTC. Translation: CATSSGRGAFYEQYF.